This T cell receptor beta chain was documented in a study of siplizumab effects on memory and regulatory T cells. Sequencing used immunoSEQ multiplex PCR; TCRdb keeps in-frame clones, though not all of them. This sample carries fewer than 30,000 clones, 75% to 85% of them seen once, and the ten largest clones take 20% to 25%. CDR1 is LNHDA, CDR2 SQIVND, per germline (reference sequence). This CDR3 comprises 16 residues. Unmatched junction bases numbered 6, after V lost 5 bases and J lost 8 bases. This sequence originates from a human donor in good health. The V gene is TRBV19, the J gene TRBJ2-1; TRBD2 agrees at 16 bases. The source material was memory CD4+ T cells sorted from blood. This chain's CDR3 is CASSPGLAGGPYEQFF. CDR3 DNA: TGTGCCAGTAGTCCGGGACTAGCGGGAGGGCCGTATGAGCAGTTCTTC.